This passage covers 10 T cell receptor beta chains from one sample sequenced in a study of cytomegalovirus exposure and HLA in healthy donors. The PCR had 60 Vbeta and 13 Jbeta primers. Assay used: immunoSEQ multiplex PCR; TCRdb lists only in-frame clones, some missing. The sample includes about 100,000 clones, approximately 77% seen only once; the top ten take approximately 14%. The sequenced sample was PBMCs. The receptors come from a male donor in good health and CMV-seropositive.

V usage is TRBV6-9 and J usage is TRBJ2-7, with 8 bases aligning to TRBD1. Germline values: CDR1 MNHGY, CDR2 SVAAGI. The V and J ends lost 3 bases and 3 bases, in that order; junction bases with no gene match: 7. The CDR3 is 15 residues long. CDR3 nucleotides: TGTGCCAGCAGTTACCGGACAGGGACTTACTACGAGCAGTACTTC. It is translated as CASSYRTGTYYEQYF.

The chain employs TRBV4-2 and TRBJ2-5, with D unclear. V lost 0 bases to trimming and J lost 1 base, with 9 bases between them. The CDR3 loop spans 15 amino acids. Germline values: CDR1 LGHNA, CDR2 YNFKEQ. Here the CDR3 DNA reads TGTGCCAGCAGCCAAGAAGGTAGCATCCAAGAGACCCAGTACTTC. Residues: CASSQEGSIQETQYF.

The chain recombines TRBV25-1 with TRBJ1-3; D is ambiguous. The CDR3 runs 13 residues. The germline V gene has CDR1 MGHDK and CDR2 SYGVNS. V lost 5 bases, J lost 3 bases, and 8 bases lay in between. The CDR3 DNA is TGTGCCAGCAGTCCCGGCGGTGGAAACACCATATATTTT. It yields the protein CASSPGGGNTIYF.

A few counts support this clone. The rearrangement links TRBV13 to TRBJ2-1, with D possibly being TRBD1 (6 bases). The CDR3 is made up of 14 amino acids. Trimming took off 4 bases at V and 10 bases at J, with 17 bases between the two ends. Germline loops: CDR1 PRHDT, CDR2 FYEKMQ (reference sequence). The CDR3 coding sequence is TGTGCCAGCAGCTCCCGATACGGACAGACCGAGCAGTTCTTC. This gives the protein CASSSRYGQTEQFF. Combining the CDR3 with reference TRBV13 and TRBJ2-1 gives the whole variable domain AAGVIQSPRHLIKEKRETATLKCYPIPRHDTVYWYQQGPGQDPQFLISFYEKMQSDKGSIPDRFSAQQFSDYHSELNMSSLELGDSALYFCASSSRYGQTEQFFGPGTRLTVL.

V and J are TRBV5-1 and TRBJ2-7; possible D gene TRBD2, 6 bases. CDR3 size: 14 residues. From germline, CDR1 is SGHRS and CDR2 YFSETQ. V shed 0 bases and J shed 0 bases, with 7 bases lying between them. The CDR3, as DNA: TGCGCCAGCAGCTTGGCCGGGAGCTCCTACGAGCAGTACTTC. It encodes CASSLAGSSYEQYF.

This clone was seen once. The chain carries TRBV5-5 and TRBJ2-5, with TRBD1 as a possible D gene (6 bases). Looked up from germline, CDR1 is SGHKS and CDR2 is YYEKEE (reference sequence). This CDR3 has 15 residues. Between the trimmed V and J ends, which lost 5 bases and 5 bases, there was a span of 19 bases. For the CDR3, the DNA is TGTGCCAGCAGTAAACAGGGCACCTCAAGGGAGACCCAGTACTTC. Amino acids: CASSKQGTSRETQYF.

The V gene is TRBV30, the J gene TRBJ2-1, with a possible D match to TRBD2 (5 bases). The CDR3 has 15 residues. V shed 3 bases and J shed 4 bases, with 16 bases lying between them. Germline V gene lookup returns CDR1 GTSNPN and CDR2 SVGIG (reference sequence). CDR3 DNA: TGTGCCTGGAGGCCCCGGGGAATTCGGTACAATGAGCAGTTCTTC. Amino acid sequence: CAWRPRGIRYNEQFF. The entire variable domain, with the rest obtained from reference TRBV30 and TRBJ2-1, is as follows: SQTIHQWPATLVQPVGSPLSLECTVEGTSNPNLYWYRQAAGRGLQLLFYSVGIGQISSEVPQNLSASRPQDRQFILSSKKLLLSDSGFYLCAWRPRGIRYNEQFFGPGTRLTVL.

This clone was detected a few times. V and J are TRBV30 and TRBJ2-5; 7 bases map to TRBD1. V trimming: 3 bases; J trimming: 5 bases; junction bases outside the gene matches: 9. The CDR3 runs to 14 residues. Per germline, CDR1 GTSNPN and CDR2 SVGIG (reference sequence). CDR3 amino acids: CAWSYRGSGETQYF. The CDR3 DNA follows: TGTGCCTGGAGCTACAGGGGCTCTGGTGAGACCCAGTACTTC.

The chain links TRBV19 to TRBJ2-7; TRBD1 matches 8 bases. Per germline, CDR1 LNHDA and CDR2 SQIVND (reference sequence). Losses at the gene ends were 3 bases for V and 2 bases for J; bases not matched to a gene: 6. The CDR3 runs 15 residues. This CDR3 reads CASSIGQGLTYEQYF. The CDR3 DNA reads TGTGCCAGTAGTATCGGACAGGGTCTAACCTACGAGCAGTACTTC.

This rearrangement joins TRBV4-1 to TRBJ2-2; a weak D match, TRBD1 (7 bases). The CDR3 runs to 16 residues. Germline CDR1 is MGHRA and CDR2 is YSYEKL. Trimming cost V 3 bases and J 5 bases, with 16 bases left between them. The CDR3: CASSHQEGARTGELFF. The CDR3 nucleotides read TGCGCCAGCAGCCACCAGGAGGGGGCTCGGACCGGGGAGCTGTTTTTT.